Below, 9 T cell receptor beta chains from the same sample are listed, as sequenced in a study of blood T cell repertoires in COVID-19 (TCRdb year 2020). Library generation was performed with the immunoSEQ multiplex PCR assay. What TCRdb holds here is the immuneACCESS table cut down to in-frame rearrangements. Part of the clones is not present; checked against another copy, under half of the missing clones reflect an unresolved V gene, and the others are unexplained. The sample profile shows about 58,000 clones; more than 80% of them were found once. The top ten clonotypes cover around 1.5% of the sample. The sample was peripheral blood. The source is a man aged 60-69 years with acute or convalescent COVID-19.

This clone was recorded only once. V and J are TRBV18 and TRBJ1-2; possible D gene TRBD1, 6 bases. Trimming removed 3 bases from V and 6 bases from J, with 14 bases in between. Germline V gene data show CDR1 as KGHSH and CDR2 as LQKENI. This CDR3 has 14 amino acids. The CDR3 is CASSPTGPGDGYTF. DNA of the CDR3: TGTGCCAGCTCACCCACAGGGCCTGGGGATGGCTACACCTTC.

This sequence joins TRBV19 and TRBJ1-1; possibly TRBD1 for D (6 bases). V lost 3 bases, J lost 6 bases, and 11 bases lay in between. The germline V gene has CDR1 LNHDA and CDR2 SQIVND (reference sequence). The CDR3 totals 13 residues. CDR3 in DNA: TGTGCCAGTAGTATCCAGGGGAAGGCTGAAGCTTTCTTT. Protein product: CASSIQGKAEAFF.

The chain employs TRBV28 and TRBJ2-3, with a tentative D call TRBD2 (6 bases). The germline V and J ends were trimmed by 1 base and 11 bases, with 22 bases remaining between them. Looked up from germline, CDR1 is MDHEN and CDR2 is SYDVKM. The CDR3 has 16 residues. The CDR3 is CASSLSFAGPSQKQYF. The CDR3 DNA is TGTGCCAGCAGTTTATCCTTCGCGGGGCCGTCTCAGAAGCAGTATTTT.

The chain recombines TRBV6-5 with TRBJ1-4; possibly TRBD1 for D (5 bases). V was clipped by 7 bases and J by 4 bases, with 13 bases between them. Per the germline V gene, CDR1 is MNHEY and CDR2 is SVGAGI. This CDR3 region has 14 residues. This chain's CDR3 is CASTRTRNNEKLFF. CDR3 sequence (DNA): TGTGCCAGCACTAGGACACGCAATAATGAAAAACTGTTTTTT.

This sequence joins TRBV5-1 and TRBJ1-1; the D gene is possibly TRBD1 (5 bases). The V and J ends lost 6 bases and 1 base respectively, with 22 bases between them. CDR3 length: 17 residues. Germline V lookup: CDR1 SGHRS, CDR2 YFSETQ. The CDR3 loop reads CASTAGPSPGENTEAFF. The CDR3, as DNA: TGCGCCAGCACTGCGGGGCCTTCTCCTGGGGAGAACACTGAAGCTTTCTTT.

J is TRBJ2-7 and V is TRBV7-8, with D tentatively TRBD1 (5 bases). V was shortened by 4 bases and J by 0 bases, with 16 bases between the two germline ends. From germline, CDR1 is SGHVS and CDR2 FQNEAQ. CDR3 length: 16 amino acids. The CDR3 loop is CASSSKTGPDSYEQYF. CDR3 bases: TGTGCCAGCAGCTCAAAAACAGGACCGGACTCCTACGAGCAGTACTTC.

The chain joins TRBV6-5 to TRBJ1-2, with 8 bases that match TRBD1. Germline CDR1 is MNHEY and CDR2 is SVGAGI. V was pared by 0 bases and J by 4 bases, with 4 bases of the junction left unmatched. This CDR3 is 15 amino acids long. The CDR3 protein is CASSYSGQGGYGYTF. The CDR3, as DNA: TGTGCCAGCAGTTACTCAGGACAGGGTGGCTATGGCTACACCTTC.

The chain uses TRBV3-1 (or the pseudogene TRBV3-2) and TRBJ1-2, with 7 bases identical to TRBD1. With V trimmed by 1 base and J by 4 bases, 3 bases remained unmatched. CDR1 and CDR2 from the germline V gene are LGHDT and YNNKEL (reference sequence). This CDR3 spans 14 amino acids. The CDR3 reads CASSQGGGGYGYTF. DNA for the CDR3: TGTGCCAGCAGCCAAGGAGGGGGCGGCTATGGCTACACCTTC.

The chain employs TRBV5-1 and TRBJ1-1, with TRBD1 identical over 10 bases. Germline V CDR1 and CDR2: SGHRS, YFSETQ. V trimming: 2 bases; J trimming: 5 bases; junction bases outside the gene matches: 3. This CDR3 comprises 14 residues. CDR3 protein: CASSFRQGATEAFF. CDR3 bases: TGCGCCAGCAGCTTTCGACAGGGGGCAACTGAAGCTTTCTTT. Complete variable domain (other parts from reference TRBV5-1 and TRBJ1-1): KAGVTQTPRYLIKTRGQQVTLSCSPISGHRSVSWYQQTPGQGLQFLFEYFSETQRNKGNFPGRFSGRQFSNSRSEMNVSTLELGDSALYLCASSFRQGATEAFFGQGTRLTVV.